A selection of T cell receptor beta chains follows, all from one sample in a study of OX40 agonist ivuxolimab in advanced cancers. Libraries were prepared by immunoSEQ multiplex PCR; TCRdb keeps only in-frame clonotypes and omits some of them. The repertoire includes about 12,000 clones, roughly 77% of them detected once, and roughly 29% sits in the top ten. The material was CD4+ or CD8+ T cells sorted from blood, obtained in a trial of the OX40 agonist ivuxolimab. The receptors come from an adult with an advanced solid tumor such as melanoma, head and neck, liver or kidney cancer. Each CDR3 is given with its conserved first and last residue. The D gene is left open where the match is weak. The size of a clone is reported for some rows only, either as once, few or many, or as a class for expanded clones.

clone_size,j_call,d_call,v_call,cdr3_nt,cdr3_aa
-,TRBJ2-1,-,TRBV9,TGTGCCAGCAGCGTAACGGGACACCCGAGCTCCTACAATGAGCAGTTCTTC,CASSVTGHPSSYNEQFF
-,TRBJ1-1,-,TRBV25-1,TGTGCCAGCAGTGAAAAGACCCAGGGTGATACTGAAGCTTTCTTT,CASSEKTQGDTEAFF
-,TRBJ1-1,-,TRBV4-1,TGCGCCAGCAGCCAAGTCAGGAACACTGAAGCTTTCTTT,CASSQVRNTEAFF
-,TRBJ2-7,-,TRBV11-2,TGTGCCAGCAGCCCGGGATTTGGGCGGTTTTCCTACGAGCAGTACTTC,CASSPGFGRFSYEQYF
-,TRBJ1-3,-,TRBV2,TGTGCCAGCAGCGGGGGTCAGGGGAAAGGAAACACCATATATTTT,CASSGGQGKGNTIYF
-,TRBJ2-7,-,TRBV11-2,TGTGCCAGCAGCTCAACCGCAAACCGGGACAAGTACGAGCAGTACTTC,CASSSTANRDKYEQYF
-,TRBJ1-1,-,TRBV6-5,TGTGCCAGCTGCGATGAAAACGGTGAAGCTTTCTTT,CASCDENGEAFF
-,TRBJ2-5,-,TRBV6-1,TGTGCCAGCACTTGGCAGGGATTGGGGGAGACCCAGTACTTC,CASTWQGLGETQYF
-,TRBJ2-2,-,TRBV7-3,TGTGCCAGCAGCCCCGGCCCAAACAAGAACACCGGGGAGCTGTTTTTT,CASSPGPNKNTGELFF
-,TRBJ2-1,TRBD2,TRBV7-6,TGTGCCAGCAGCTTAGGCGGGGGGTACAATGAGCAGTTCTTC,CASSLGGGYNEQFF
-,TRBJ2-1,-,TRBV21-1,TGTGCCAGCAGCAAAGCCCTGGGCAGGGGGCAAAGAAATGAGCAGTTCTTC,CASSKALGRGQRNEQFF
-,TRBJ2-5,TRBD1,TRBV7-9,TGTGCCAGCAGTCCCGACAGGGACAGAGAGACCCAGTACTTC,CASSPDRDRETQYF
-,TRBJ2-1,-,TRBV7-9,TGTGCCAGCAGCCCCTGGGGCTACAATGAGCAGTTCTTC,CASSPWGYNEQFF
few,TRBJ1-5,-,TRBV6-1,TGTGCCAGCAGTTCGTCAGGGAGGCAGCCCCAGCATTTT,CASSSSGRQPQHF
-,TRBJ2-3,-,TRBV11-2,TGTGCCAGCAGCTCACGACCCGGACACACAGATACGCAGTATTTT,CASSSRPGHTDTQYF
-,TRBJ2-5,TRBD1,TRBV6-5,TGTGCCAGCAGTTACTTATCCACAGGGGGAGAGACCCAGTACTTC,CASSYLSTGGETQYF
-,TRBJ2-1,-,TRBV2,TGTGCCAGCAGTGAAGCTCGGGGCAGCGTAGACTACAATGAGCAGTTCTTC,CASSEARGSVDYNEQFF
-,TRBJ1-1,-,TRBV7-2,TGTGCCAGCAGCTTAGGAGGTGAAGCTTTCTTT,CASSLGGEAFF
medium-sized,TRBJ2-3,-,TRBV9,TGTGCCAGCAGCGTAGGAGGGCGGAGCACAGATACGCAGTATTTT,CASSVGGRSTDTQYF
once,TRBJ2-3,-,TRBV27,TGTGCCAGCAGTTCAATCACAGATACGCAGTATTTT,CASSSITDTQYF
few,TRBJ2-7,TRBD2,TRBV12-5,TGTGCTAGTGGTTCAAACATTGTGGGGCCTAGCGGGAGGGCCGAAGCCTACGAGCAGTACTTC,CASGSNIVGPSGRAEAYEQYF
-,TRBJ2-2,TRBD1,TRBV28,TGTGCCAGCCGAAATCCGGGACAGGGGGCGCTGGGCACCGGGGAGCTGTTTTTT,CASRNPGQGALGTGELFF
-,TRBJ1-3,-,TRBV9,TGTGCCAGCAGCGTAAGGGAAGCTGGAAACACCATATATTTT,CASSVREAGNTIYF
-,TRBJ2-1,TRBD2,TRBV7-9,TGTGCCAGCAGCTTAATCGGGAGGGAGGATGAGCAGTTCTTC,CASSLIGREDEQFF
few,TRBJ2-1,-,TRBV7-9,TGTGCCAGCAGCTTATTAGGACATAGGAATGAGCAGTTCTTC,CASSLLGHRNEQFF
-,TRBJ1-3,-,TRBV7-6,TGTGCCAGCAGCTTAGACGGGTCCTCTGGAAACACCATATATTTT,CASSLDGSSGNTIYF
medium-sized,TRBJ2-1,-,TRBV9,TGTGCCAGCAGCGTAGGCGTCGGTTCCTACAATGAGCAGTTCTTC,CASSVGVGSYNEQFF
once,TRBJ2-2,-,TRBV7-6,TGTGCCAGCAGCTTAGGGGGGGCCGGGGAGCTGTTTTTT,CASSLGGAGELFF
-,TRBJ1-2,TRBD1,TRBV6-5,TGTGCCAGCAGTTACTCAGGGGACAGTGTGTATGGCTACACCTTC,CASSYSGDSVYGYTF
-,TRBJ2-7,TRBD2,TRBV7-9,TGTGCCAGCAGCGATCGGGAGGGGCTCAACGAGCAGTACTTC,CASSDREGLNEQYF
-,TRBJ1-1,-,TRBV28,TGTGCCAGCAGTTTAATAGAGGGGCTGAACACTGAAGCTTTCTTT,CASSLIEGLNTEAFF
-,TRBJ2-2,TRBD1,TRBV10-2,TGCGCCAGCACCTGGACAGGGGGGGACACCGGGGAGCTGTTTTTT,CASTWTGGDTGELFF
medium-sized,TRBJ1-1,-,TRBV2,TGTGCCAGCAAAGACAGATCTAACACTGAAGCTTTCTTT,CASKDRSNTEAFF
-,TRBJ1-3,TRBD1,TRBV27,TGTGCCAGCAGTACGGGACAGGGAGAAGGAAACACCATATATTTT,CASSTGQGEGNTIYF
-,TRBJ1-5,-,TRBV19,TGTGCCAGTAGTTATGGATGGGGAAATCAGCCCCAGCATTTT,CASSYGWGNQPQHF
-,TRBJ2-1,TRBD2,TRBV7-8,TGTGCCAGCAGGCGCGGGAGGACGAATAATGAGCAGTTCTTC,CASRRGRTNNEQFF
-,TRBJ2-1,TRBD2,TRBV27,TGTGCCAGCAGTTTATGGGAGGGAGCCCGAAATGAGCAGTTCTTC,CASSLWEGARNEQFF
-,TRBJ2-5,-,TRBV6-5,TGTGCCAGCAGTTCCCTTCGCCCAGGGTCCGGGGAGACCCAGTACTTC,CASSSLRPGSGETQYF
-,TRBJ2-7,TRBD1,TRBV2,TGTGCCTCCTCGGGACAGGGGTGGGACGAGCAGTACTTC,CASSGQGWDEQYF
-,TRBJ2-1,-,TRBV27,TGTGCCAGCAGAAATGGACATTACAATGAGCAGTTCTTC,CASRNGHYNEQFF
-,TRBJ2-6,-,TRBV2,TGTGCCACCGCCTCTGGGGCCAACGTCCTGACTTTC,CATASGANVLTF
-,TRBJ1-1,-,TRBV7-9,TGTGCCAGCAGAAGTAGTAAGAACTCTGCTGAAGCTTTCTTT,CASRSSKNSAEAFF
-,TRBJ1-6,-,TRBV7-9,TGTGCCAGCAGCTTAGCGGTTTATAATTCACCCCTCCACTTT,CASSLAVYNSPLHF
-,TRBJ1-1,-,TRBV6-1,TGTGCCAGCAGTGCCGGTGCCAGGGGATATGCTGAAGCTTTCTTT,CASSAGARGYAEAFF
-,TRBJ2-5,-,TRBV27,TGTGCCAGCAGGTCGGAGGGGGCATGGGGAGAGACCCAGTACTTC,CASRSEGAWGETQYF
-,TRBJ1-2,TRBD1,TRBV5-4,TGTGCCAGCAGCAAAACAGGGGGGTATGGCTACACCTTC,CASSKTGGYGYTF
-,TRBJ2-7,-,TRBV2,TGTGCCGGGGGGACAGCCCGCTACTACGAGCAGTACTTC,CAGGTARYYEQYF
-,TRBJ2-7,-,TRBV10-3,TGTGCCACTGCCCCCGCGGACCGATACGAGCAGTACTTC,CATAPADRYEQYF
-,TRBJ1-4,TRBD1,TRBV6-1,TGTGCCAGCAGTGAAGATAGGACAGGGGGAGATGAAAAACTGTTTTTT,CASSEDRTGGDEKLFF